The 24 T cell receptor beta chains below were found in one sample sequenced in a study of radiation and T cells in renal cell carcinoma. Clones were read by immunoSEQ multiplex PCR, and TCRdb kept only the in-frame ones, dropping some. The repertoire holds roughly 130,000 clones, with about 88% as singletons. The time point here: baseline pretreatment blood. Noted treatment: 15 Gy SBRT to primary tumor, nephrectomy 4 weeks later. The sequences come from blood, collected from a patient whose treatment included radiotherapy and nephrectomy. Receptors originate from a woman in her forties or fifties with renal cell carcinoma.

This clone showed up just a few times. The rearrangement joins TRBV7-9 to TRBJ1-5; D is uncertain. Germline CDR1 reads SEHNR; CDR2 reads FQNEAQ (reference sequence). The CDR3 sequence is 14 residues long. V was pared by 4 bases and J by 4 bases, with 11 bases between. CDR3 sequence reads: CASSSGGLNQPQHF. CDR3 coding DNA: TGTGCCAGCAGCTCGGGCGGATTAAATCAGCCCCAGCATTTT.

The chain recombines TRBV2 with TRBJ2-3, with a weak D call TRBD2 (6 bases). Between the trimmed V and J ends, which lost 7 bases and 7 bases, there was a span of 12 bases. Germline V gene sequence: CDR1 SNHLY, CDR2 FYNNEI. CDR3 size: 12 residues. CDR3 loop: CASTLLANTQYF. The DNA of the CDR3 is TGTGCCAGCACATTACTAGCAAATACGCAGTATTTT.

The chain carries TRBV5-1 and TRBJ1-1, with D possibly being TRBD1 (5 bases). Germline assignment: CDR1 SGHRS and CDR2 YFSETQ. The CDR3 is 14 amino acids. V lost 6 bases to trimming and J lost 0 bases, with 12 bases between them. CDR3 amino acids: CASTGMGVNTEAFF. CDR3 in DNA: TGCGCCAGCACCGGAATGGGGGTGAACACTGAAGCTTTCTTT.

The J gene is TRBJ1-3, the V gene TRBV7-9, with D possibly being TRBD1 (5 bases). The CDR3 extends over 14 amino acids. Germline CDR1 SEHNR, CDR2 FQNEAQ (reference sequence). V gave up 5 bases and J gave up 9 bases, with 17 bases separating them. The CDR3 reads CASSPRDPKRTIYF. The CDR3 DNA is TGTGCCAGCAGCCCCCGGGACCCAAAACGCACCATATATTTT.

This clone appeared a few times. This rearrangement joins TRBV7-2 to TRBJ1-2; D ambiguous. The CDR3 totals 14 residues. V lost 4 bases and J lost 0, with 9 bases in between. CDR1 and CDR2 from the germline V gene are SGHTA and FQGNSA. This chain's CDR3 is CASSYRSANYGYTF. CDR3 DNA sequence: TGTGCCAGCAGCTACAGATCGGCTAACTATGGCTACACCTTC.

The chain employs TRBV5-1 and TRBJ2-7; D is undetermined. Trimming removed 0 bases at V and 5 bases at J, with 9 bases between. Germline CDR1 reads SGHRS; CDR2 reads YFSETQ. The CDR3 loop spans 13 amino acids. This CDR3 reads CASSLGDYDEQYF. The CDR3 DNA is TGCGCCAGCAGCTTGGGGGATTACGACGAGCAGTACTTC.

This rearrangement joins TRBV25-1 to TRBJ2-1, with TRBD1 as a possible D gene (5 bases). CDR3 size: 16 residues. The germline CDR1 and CDR2 sequences are MGHDK and SYGVNS. Trimming pared 7 bases from V and 0 bases from J, leaving 16 bases between. The CDR3: CASTQGLPSSYNEQFF. The CDR3 DNA sequence: TGTGCCAGCACCCAGGGCTTACCAAGCTCCTACAATGAGCAGTTCTTC. Together with reference TRBV25-1 and TRBJ2-1, the CDR3 gives the full variable domain: EADIYQTPRYLVIGTGKKITLECSQTMGHDKMYWYQQDPGMELHLIHYSYGVNSTEKGDLSSESTVSRIRTEHFPLTLESARPSHTSQYLCASTQGLPSSYNEQFFGPGTRLTVL.

V gene TRBV12-5 combines with J gene TRBJ2-7, with D perhaps matching TRBD1 or TRBD2 (5 bases each). Trimming shortened V by 0 bases and J by 4 bases, and 13 bases separated the two germline ends. The CDR3 has 15 residues. The V gene's germline CDR1 is LGHNT and CDR2 FRNRAP. CDR3 in DNA: TGTGCTAGTGGTTTGGTACGGGGCACTACATACGAGCAGTACTTC. Its protein is CASGLVRGTTYEQYF. Looking up the rest from reference TRBV12-5 and TRBJ2-7 gives the full variable domain: DARVTQTPRHKVTEMGQEVTMRCQPILGHNTVFWYRQTMMQGLELLAYFRNRAPLDDSGMPKDRFSAEMPDATLATLKIQPSEPRDSAVYFCASGLVRGTTYEQYFGPGTRLTVT.

The chain carries TRBV5-1 and TRBJ2-3; D is uncertain. The CDR3 has 15 residues. CDR1 SGHRS and CDR2 YFSETQ come from the germline V gene. V was pared by 0 bases and J by 0 bases, with 8 bases between. For the CDR3, the DNA is TGCGCCAGCAGCTTGGGCGGTGACAGCACAGATACGCAGTATTTT. As protein: CASSLGGDSTDTQYF.

The rearrangement joins TRBV6-5 to TRBJ1-4, with 9 bases matching TRBD1. V was clipped by 6 bases and J by 7 bases; unmatched bases: 6. The CDR3 is 14 amino acids. Germline CDR1 and CDR2: MNHEY and SVGAGI. CDR3 sequence: CASRPTGGIEKLFF. CDR3 in DNA: TGTGCCAGCAGGCCGACAGGGGGGATTGAAAAACTGTTTTTT.

CDR3 bases: TGTGCCAGCAGCGCAACTACAGCTGAAGCTTTCTTT. This sequence encodes CASSATTAEAFF. This chain connects TRBV7-9 to TRBJ1-1, with no clear D. The CDR3 has 12 amino acids. CDR1 and CDR2 from the germline V gene are SEHNR and FQNEAQ (reference sequence). V lost 5 bases to trimming and J lost 6 bases, with 10 bases between them.

The V call is TRBV15, the J call TRBJ1-5; D is undetermined. CDR3 size: 14 residues. Germline CDR1 LNHNV, CDR2 YYDKDF (reference sequence). With 1 base removed from V and 5 bases from J, the gap between germline ends came to 9 bases. The CDR3 here is CATSRVVGYQPQHF. In nucleotides, the CDR3 is TGTGCCACCAGCAGAGTTGTGGGGTATCAGCCCCAGCATTTT.

This clone appeared a few times. The J gene is TRBJ1-6, the V gene TRBV5-4; no clear D gene. Germline CDR1 and CDR2: SGHNT and YYREEE (reference sequence). This CDR3 has 17 amino acids. V gave up 1 base and J gave up 0 bases, with 11 bases separating them. CDR3 nucleotides: TGTGCCAGCAGCTTGTCGTTCGGGGTCTCCTATAATTCACCCCTCCACTTT. It yields the protein CASSLSFGVSYNSPLHF. Supplemented by reference TRBV5-4 and TRBJ1-6, the full variable domain reads ETGVTQSPTHLIKTRGQQVTLRCSSQSGHNTVSWYQQALGQGPQFIFQYYREEENGRGNFPPRFSGLQFPNYSSELNVNALELDDSALYLCASSLSFGVSYNSPLHFGNGTRLTVT.

The V call is TRBV7-2, the J call TRBJ2-5; D is possibly TRBD1 (5 bases). Germline V CDR1 and CDR2: SGHTA, FQGNSA. The CDR3 runs 14 residues. V lost 1 base to trimming and J lost 2 bases, with 8 bases between them. The CDR3 protein is CASSLEGAQETQYF. Written as DNA, the CDR3 is TGTGCCAGCAGCTTAGAAGGGGCTCAAGAGACCCAGTACTTC.

The V gene is TRBV7-8, the J gene TRBJ2-3, with TRBD2 identical over 10 bases. Trimming removed 5 bases from V and 5 bases from J; junction bases left unmatched: 16. CDR3 length: 18 residues. Germline V gene data show CDR1 as SGHVS and CDR2 as FQNEAQ. In DNA, the CDR3 is TGTGCCAGCAGCGCCGATGGTTCGGGACTAGCGATGGAAGATACGCAGTATTTT. Translating gives CASSADGSGLAMEDTQYF.

This rearrangement joins TRBV29-1 to TRBJ2-7; weak D call: TRBD1 (6 bases). From germline, CDR1 is SQVTM and CDR2 ANQGSEA. The CDR3 is made up of 14 amino acids. Deletions cut 6 bases from V and 0 bases from J, with 15 bases between. The CDR3 region has the DNA TGCAGCGTAAAGGACAGCCTGAGCTCCTACGAGCAGTACTTC. Protein sequence: CSVKDSLSSYEQYF.

The J gene is TRBJ2-7, the V gene TRBV4-1; TRBD1 matches 7 bases. The CDR3 runs 14 residues. The trim removed 4 bases at V and 0 bases at J, leaving 3 bases unmatched. Germline V gene sequence: CDR1 MGHRA, CDR2 YSYEKL. The CDR3 DNA sequence: TGCGCCAGCAGCCCCGGGACAGCCTCCTACGAGCAGTACTTC. Its protein is CASSPGTASYEQYF.

The chain couples TRBV5-5 to TRBJ1-2; the D gene is possibly TRBD1 (5 bases). The CDR3 length is 16 residues. Trimming removed 0 bases at V and 4 bases at J, with 16 bases between. From germline, CDR1 is SGHKS and CDR2 YYEKEE (reference sequence). The CDR3 region has the DNA TGTGCCAGCAGCTTGGTCCTAAAATGGGGGGTCTATGGCTACACCTTC. This gives the protein CASSLVLKWGVYGYTF.

CDR3 nucleotides: TGTGCCAGTGCGGGACAACTGAACACTGAAGCTTTCTTT. Its translation is CASAGQLNTEAFF. The V call is TRBV2, the J call TRBJ1-1; TRBD1 might be the D (6 bases). CDR1 is SNHLY, CDR2 FYNNEI, per germline. This CDR3 spans 13 amino acids. The germline V and J ends were trimmed by 9 bases and 0 bases, with 11 bases remaining between them.

The gene calls are TRBV18 and TRBJ2-1, with D maybe TRBD2 (5 bases). CDR3 length equals 14 residues. The germline V gene has CDR1 KGHSH and CDR2 LQKENI. The V gene lost 4 bases and the J gene lost 10 bases, with 17 bases spanning the gap. CDR3 sequence: CASSLRDGVREQFF. The CDR3 DNA reads TGTGCCAGCTCACTCCGAGACGGGGTGCGGGAGCAGTTCTTC.

J is TRBJ2-5 and V is TRBV5-1; TRBD2 agrees at 13 bases. The germline gives CDR1 SGHRS, CDR2 YFSETQ. The CDR3 loop spans 16 amino acids. Trimming took 0 bases from V and 5 from J; bases not matched to a gene: 4. Here the CDR3 reads CASSLGVLAGGETQYF. In DNA, the CDR3 is TGCGCCAGCAGCTTGGGGGTACTAGCGGGGGGGGAGACCCAGTACTTC.

The chain recombines TRBV6-5 with TRBJ1-2; D remains unclear. V lost 5 bases and J lost 8, with 12 bases in between. Germline-derived CDR1 and CDR2 are MNHEY and SVGAGI. There are 12 residues in the CDR3. CDR3 region: CASSDNRWGYTF. CDR3 DNA: TGTGCCAGCAGTGACAACAGATGGGGCTACACCTTC.

Here the CDR3 DNA reads TGTGCCAGCAGCCAAGGAGACAGGGATGCAAATGAGCAGTTCTTC. This gives the protein CASSQGDRDANEQFF. The chain has TRBV4-2 and TRBJ2-1, with 7 nucleotides matching TRBD1. Trimming cost V 1 base and J 7 bases; bases outside gene matches: 7. CDR1 is LGHNA and CDR2 is YNFKEQ in the germline V gene. CDR3 length: 15 residues.

The chain combines TRBV7-3 with TRBJ2-7; D is possibly TRBD2 (6 bases). This CDR3 has 15 residues. V was clipped by 2 bases and J by 5 bases, with 16 bases between them. Germline-derived CDR1 and CDR2 are SGHTA and FQGTGA. The CDR3 DNA reads TGTGCCAGCAGCTTATACGGGTCGGGGGTGAACGAGCAGTACTTC. This gives the protein CASSLYGSGVNEQYF.